Below are 7 T cell receptor beta chains sequenced from a single sample in a study of T-cell reconstitution after alpha-beta-depleted transplantation in children. The library targeted TCRbeta and was prepared with unique molecular identifiers. TCRdb re-derived calls from the PCR reads in MiXCR, one entry per CDR3 protein. The table lists about a million distinct CDR3 sequences, less than 30% of them singletons, with approximately 30% in the top ten. The specimen was PBMCs, mostly from graft donor cells, collected 360 days after TCRalphabeta/CD19-depleted stem cell transplant. The source of these receptors is a boy under three years old who had a stem cell transplant for SCID, so the T cells may come from the graft donor.

This clonotype occurred a few times. The chain employs TRBV11-2 and TRBJ1-1, with D perhaps TRBD1 (5 bases). The CDR3 is made up of 17 amino acids. The germline V and J ends were trimmed by 5 bases and 3 bases, with 22 bases remaining between them. Germline V gives CDR1 SGHAT, CDR2 FQNNGV. CDR3 in amino acids: CASSLRMGVGIDTEAFF. Written as DNA, the CDR3 is TGTGCCAGCAGCCTCCGGATGGGGGTTGGGATCGACACTGAAGCTTTCTTT.

This clonotype came up once. The chain joins TRBV4-2 to TRBJ2-5, with a tentative D call TRBD1 (7 bases). The CDR3 is 19 amino acids. Germline V gene sequence: CDR1 LGHNA, CDR2 YNFKEQ. V dropped 4 bases and J dropped 2 bases, with 26 bases sitting between them. The DNA for the CDR3 is TGTGCCAGCAGCCCCGTCGTCCACGCGGGACAGACTTTACAAGAGACCCAGTACTTC. Its protein product is CASSPVVHAGQTLQETQYF.

V gene TRBV3-1 combines with J gene TRBJ2-7, with D possibly being TRBD1 (5 bases). Germline V gene sequence: CDR1 LGHDT, CDR2 YNNKEL (reference sequence). The CDR3 length is 16 residues. The V end lost 4 bases, the J end lost 0 bases, and 16 bases lay between the germline ends. In DNA form, the CDR3 reads TGTGCCAGCAGCCGACGCATGCTAGGGGTCTCCTACGAGCAGTACTTC. This codes for CASSRRMLGVSYEQYF.

The rearrangement joins TRBV6-2 or TRBV6-3 to TRBJ1-1; D unclear. CDR1 MNHEY and CDR2 SVGEGT come from the germline V gene. The CDR3 runs 12 residues. V was shortened by 6 bases and J by 7 bases, with 12 bases between the two germline ends. The CDR3 bases are TGTGCCAGCAGCGAACACAGCTTTGAAGCTTTCTTT. Residues: CASSEHSFEAFF.

In its sample, this clonotype was seen a few times. V usage is TRBV12-3 or TRBV12-4 and J usage is TRBJ2-1; 7 bases are a match to TRBD1. V lost 8 bases and J lost 5; bases outside the gene matches: 0. This CDR3 has 11 amino acids. CDR3 sequence (DNA): TGTGCCAGCGGACAGGACAATGAGCAGTTCTTC. Translated, it gives CASGQDNEQFF.

The chain couples TRBV30 to TRBJ2-7, with 7 positions matching TRBD1. The CDR3 has 14 amino acids. Germline loops: CDR1 GTSNPN, CDR2 SVGIG (reference sequence). Losses at the gene ends were 0 bases for V and 2 bases for J; bases not matched to a gene: 4. The CDR3 DNA is TGTGCCTGGAGTGTCGGGACAGAGGCCTACGAGCAGTACTTC. Translating gives CAWSVGTEAYEQYF. Together with reference TRBV30 and TRBJ2-7, the CDR3 gives the full variable domain: SQTIHQWPATLVQPVGSPLSLECTVEGTSNPNLYWYRQAAGRGLQLLFYSVGIGQISSEVPQNLSASRPQDRQFILSSKKLLLSDSGFYLCAWSVGTEAYEQYFGPGTRLTVT.

CDR3: CSAQDRGRNEQFF. As DNA, the CDR3 is TGCAGTGCGCAGGACAGGGGGCGCAATGAGCAGTTCTTC. This rearrangement joins TRBV20-1 to TRBJ2-1; TRBD1 agrees at 11 bases. Trimming removed 6 bases from V and 6 bases from J; junction bases left unmatched: 4. CDR3 length equals 13 residues. Germline V gives CDR1 DFQATT, CDR2 SNEGSKA (reference sequence).